The rows below give T cell receptor beta chains drawn from one sample of a study of blood T cell repertoires in COVID-19. TCRdb's copy holds only in-frame clones and misses some; the assay was immunoSEQ multiplex PCR. The sample has 270,000 or so clones; approximately 91% are singletons. Sequencing was carried out using PBMCs or T cells enriched from blood (not recorded which). These receptors came from a woman in her thirties or forties with acute COVID-19. The CDR3 runs from the conserved cysteine through the conserved F or W. Fields, in order: V gene, clone size, D gene, CDR3 length, J gene, CDR3 DNA, CDR3 protein. The D gene is left open where the match is weak. The size of a clone is reported for some rows only, either as once, few or many, or as a class for expanded clones.

v_gene: TRBV11-2; abundance: -; d_gene: TRBD1; len: 13; j_gene: TRBJ1-2; CDR3nt: TGTGCCAGCAGAAATCAGGGGGCCTATGGCTACACCTTC; CDR3aa: CASRNQGAYGYTF
v_gene: TRBV24-1; abundance: -; d_gene: TRBD1; len: 17; j_gene: TRBJ2-6; CDR3nt: TGTGCCACCAGTAGAGGGGGCTTAAAGGATGGGGCCAACGTCCTGACTTTC; CDR3aa: CATSRGGLKDGANVLTF
v_gene: TRBV24-1; abundance: -; d_gene: -; len: 15; j_gene: TRBJ1-1; CDR3nt: TGTGCCACCAGTGATTCGGGACTCGGAGGGACTGAAGCTTTCTTT; CDR3aa: CATSDSGLGGTEAFF
v_gene: TRBV7-2; abundance: once; d_gene: TRBD1; len: 14; j_gene: TRBJ1-3; CDR3nt: TGTGCCAGCAGCCCCGGGACAGTCGGAAACACCATATATTTT; CDR3aa: CASSPGTVGNTIYF
v_gene: TRBV5-1; abundance: few; d_gene: -; len: 13; j_gene: TRBJ2-1; CDR3nt: TGCGCCAGCAGCTTTACAGGGTACAATGAGCAGTTCTTC; CDR3aa: CASSFTGYNEQFF
v_gene: TRBV24-1; abundance: -; d_gene: TRBD1; len: 14; j_gene: TRBJ2-3; CDR3nt: TGTGCCACCAGTGGGACAGGCCGTGCAGATACGCAGTATTTT; CDR3aa: CATSGTGRADTQYF
v_gene: TRBV6-1; abundance: -; d_gene: TRBD1; len: 16; j_gene: TRBJ1-5; CDR3nt: TGTGCCAGCAGTGACCTGGGACAGAGTAGCAATCAGCCCCAGCATTTT; CDR3aa: CASSDLGQSSNQPQHF
v_gene: TRBV4-3; abundance: -; d_gene: TRBD2; len: 22; j_gene: TRBJ2-7; CDR3nt: TGCGCCAGCAGCCAAGATTTGAAGTCCGGGACTAGCGGGAGGGCCTACTTCTACGAGCAGTACTTC; CDR3aa: CASSQDLKSGTSGRAYFYEQYF
v_gene: TRBV2; abundance: -; d_gene: -; len: 14; j_gene: TRBJ2-2; CDR3nt: TGTGCCAGCAGTGAAGCGCTTCTTAGAGGCGAGCTGTTTTTT; CDR3aa: CASSEALLRGELFF
v_gene: TRBV6-4; abundance: -; d_gene: TRBD2; len: 17; j_gene: TRBJ2-2; CDR3nt: TGTGCCAGCAGTTTACCGGGACTACGAAGGAACACCGGGGAGCTGTTTTTT; CDR3aa: CASSLPGLRRNTGELFF
v_gene: TRBV5-4; abundance: -; d_gene: TRBD2; len: 16; j_gene: TRBJ2-3; CDR3nt: TGTGCCAGCAGCCGGGGACTAGCGGGAGCTAAAGATACGCAGTATTTT; CDR3aa: CASSRGLAGAKDTQYF
v_gene: TRBV6-2/TRBV6-3; abundance: -; d_gene: -; len: 12; j_gene: TRBJ2-7; CDR3nt: TGTGCCAGCAGTATGGCGGCCTACGAGCAGTACTTC; CDR3aa: CASSMAAYEQYF
v_gene: TRBV19; abundance: -; d_gene: TRBD2; len: 16; j_gene: TRBJ2-1; CDR3nt: TGTGCCACTCAGTTAGCGGGAGGGAACATATACAATGAGCAGTTCTTC; CDR3aa: CATQLAGGNIYNEQFF
v_gene: TRBV7-2; abundance: -; d_gene: TRBD2; len: 16; j_gene: TRBJ2-5; CDR3nt: TGTGCCAGCAGCTTAGGTGCGATAGCGGGTGCGGGGGCCCAGTACTTC; CDR3aa: CASSLGAIAGAGAQYF
v_gene: TRBV24-1; abundance: -; d_gene: TRBD2; len: 14; j_gene: TRBJ2-1; CDR3nt: TGTGCCACCCGAGCAGCGGGAACGGTCGATGAGCAGTTCTTC; CDR3aa: CATRAAGTVDEQFF
v_gene: TRBV7-3; abundance: -; d_gene: TRBD2; len: 15; j_gene: TRBJ2-3; CDR3nt: TGTGCCAGCAGCTCGACTAGCGGGAGATTAGATACGCAGTATTTT; CDR3aa: CASSSTSGRLDTQYF
v_gene: TRBV7-5; abundance: -; d_gene: -; len: 14; j_gene: TRBJ2-7; CDR3nt: TGTGTCAGAAGGGCCCGGGGGGCCCTCTACGAGCAGTACTTC; CDR3aa: CVRRARGALYEQYF
v_gene: TRBV11-2; abundance: -; d_gene: -; len: 15; j_gene: TRBJ2-4; CDR3nt: TGTGCCAGCAGCTCGACCCGGGGGGCCAAAAACATTCAGTACTTC; CDR3aa: CASSSTRGAKNIQYF
v_gene: TRBV7-9; abundance: -; d_gene: -; len: 13; j_gene: TRBJ1-1; CDR3nt: TGTGCCAGCAGCACAGACGGGAACACTGAAGCTTTCTTT; CDR3aa: CASSTDGNTEAFF
v_gene: TRBV12-3/TRBV12-4; abundance: -; d_gene: -; len: 13; j_gene: TRBJ2-2; CDR3nt: TGTGCCAGCAGGCTACAGCTTACCGGGGAGCTGTTTTTT; CDR3aa: CASRLQLTGELFF
v_gene: TRBV7-3; abundance: once; d_gene: -; len: 15; j_gene: TRBJ2-7; CDR3nt: TGTGCCAGCAGCCCCCAAGGGGGCGGGGCCTACGAGCAGTACTTC; CDR3aa: CASSPQGGGAYEQYF
v_gene: TRBV28; abundance: -; d_gene: -; len: 16; j_gene: TRBJ2-2; CDR3nt: TGTGCCAGCAGTCCCCCGGGTAATAGGGGCACCGGGGAGCTGTTTTTT; CDR3aa: CASSPPGNRGTGELFF
v_gene: TRBV19; abundance: once; d_gene: TRBD1; len: 16; j_gene: TRBJ1-1; CDR3nt: TGTGCCAGTAGTCTGCGGGACAGTAACCTTAACACTGAAGCTTTCTTT; CDR3aa: CASSLRDSNLNTEAFF
v_gene: TRBV7-3; abundance: -; d_gene: TRBD2; len: 15; j_gene: TRBJ2-1; CDR3nt: TGTGCCAGCAGGCCCCGGAGCGGGGAGTACAATGAGCAGTTCTTC; CDR3aa: CASRPRSGEYNEQFF
v_gene: TRBV11-2; abundance: -; d_gene: TRBD2; len: 15; j_gene: TRBJ2-1; CDR3nt: TGTGCCAGCAGCCCGACTAGCGGGAGGGCCCGTGAGCAGTTCTTC; CDR3aa: CASSPTSGRAREQFF
v_gene: TRBV24-1; abundance: -; d_gene: TRBD1; len: 14; j_gene: TRBJ2-5; CDR3nt: TGTGCCACCAGTGATCCGACAGGGTTTGAGACCCAGTACTTC; CDR3aa: CATSDPTGFETQYF
v_gene: TRBV12-3/TRBV12-4; abundance: -; d_gene: -; len: 12; j_gene: TRBJ1-5; CDR3nt: TGTGCCAGCAGCTCGAGGAATCAGCCCCAGCATTTT; CDR3aa: CASSSRNQPQHF